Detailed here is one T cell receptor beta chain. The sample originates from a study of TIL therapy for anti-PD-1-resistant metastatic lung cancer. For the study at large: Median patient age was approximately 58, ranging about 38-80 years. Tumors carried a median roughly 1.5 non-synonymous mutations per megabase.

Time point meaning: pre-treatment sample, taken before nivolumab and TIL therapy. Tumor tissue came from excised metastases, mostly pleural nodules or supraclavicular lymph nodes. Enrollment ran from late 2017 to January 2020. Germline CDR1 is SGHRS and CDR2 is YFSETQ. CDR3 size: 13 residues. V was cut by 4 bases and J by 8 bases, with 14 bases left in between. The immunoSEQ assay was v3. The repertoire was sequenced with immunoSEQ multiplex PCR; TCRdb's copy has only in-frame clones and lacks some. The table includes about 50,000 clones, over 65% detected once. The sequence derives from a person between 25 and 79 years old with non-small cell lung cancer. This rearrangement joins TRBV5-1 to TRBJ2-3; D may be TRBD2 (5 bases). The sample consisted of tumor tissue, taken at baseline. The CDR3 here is CASSLPLGSTQYF. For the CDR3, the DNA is TGCGCCAGCAGCCTTCCACTAGGAAGTACGCAGTATTTT.